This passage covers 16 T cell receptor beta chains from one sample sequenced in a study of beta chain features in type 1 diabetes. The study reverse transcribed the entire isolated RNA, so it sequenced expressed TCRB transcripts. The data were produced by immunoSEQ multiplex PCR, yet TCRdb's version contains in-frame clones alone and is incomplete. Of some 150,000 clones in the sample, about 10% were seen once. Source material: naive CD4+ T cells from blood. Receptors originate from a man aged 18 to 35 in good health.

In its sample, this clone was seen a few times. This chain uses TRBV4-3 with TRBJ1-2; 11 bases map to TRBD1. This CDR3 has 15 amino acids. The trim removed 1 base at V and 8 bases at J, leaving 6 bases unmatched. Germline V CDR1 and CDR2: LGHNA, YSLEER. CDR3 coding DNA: TGCGCCAGCAGCCAAGCTGGACAGGGGGCTGAGGGCTACACCTTC. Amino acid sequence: CASSQAGQGAEGYTF.

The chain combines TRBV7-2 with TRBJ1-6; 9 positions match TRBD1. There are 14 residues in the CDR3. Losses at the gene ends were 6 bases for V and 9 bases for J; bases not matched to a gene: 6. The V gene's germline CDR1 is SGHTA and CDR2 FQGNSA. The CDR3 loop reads CASRGQGVGSPLHF. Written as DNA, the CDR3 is TGTGCCAGCAGGGGACAGGGAGTCGGTTCACCCCTCCACTTT.

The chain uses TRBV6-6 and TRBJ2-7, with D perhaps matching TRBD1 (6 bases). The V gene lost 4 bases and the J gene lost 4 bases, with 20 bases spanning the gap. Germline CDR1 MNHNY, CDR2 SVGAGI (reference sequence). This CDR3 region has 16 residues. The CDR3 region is CASSFDKQGQFYEQYF. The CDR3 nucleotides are TGTGCCAGCAGTTTTGATAAACAGGGTCAATTTTACGAGCAGTACTTC.

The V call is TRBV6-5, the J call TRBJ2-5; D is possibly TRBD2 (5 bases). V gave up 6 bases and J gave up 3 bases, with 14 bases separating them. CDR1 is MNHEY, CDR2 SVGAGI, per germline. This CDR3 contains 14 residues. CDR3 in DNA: TGTGCCAGCAGCAGAGACTATCGAGAAGAGACCCAGTACTTC. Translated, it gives CASSRDYREETQYF.

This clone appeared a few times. The CDR3 region is CASTTTGGAGANVLTF. The DNA of the CDR3 is TGTGCCAGCACCACGACAGGGGGGGCTGGGGCCAACGTCCTGACTTTC. The chain carries TRBV2 and TRBJ2-6; 9 positions match TRBD1. The V segment lost 7 bases and the J segment 2 bases; nucleotides outside the gene matches: 6. This CDR3 is built from 16 residues. In germline, CDR1 is SNHLY, CDR2 FYNNEI.

For the CDR3, the DNA is TGCAGCGCTTATGACAGGGGGAATGAAAAACTGTTTTTT. Encoded protein: CSAYDRGNEKLFF. The rearrangement joins TRBV29-1 to TRBJ1-4; TRBD1 matches 9 bases. V shed 7 bases and J 5 bases; nucleotides not matched to a gene: 5. The V gene's germline CDR1 is SQVTM and CDR2 ANQGSEA. This CDR3 has 13 residues.

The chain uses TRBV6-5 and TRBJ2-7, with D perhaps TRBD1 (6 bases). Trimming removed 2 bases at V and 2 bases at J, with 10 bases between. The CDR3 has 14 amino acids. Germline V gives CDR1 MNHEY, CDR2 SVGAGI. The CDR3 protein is CASSYAGVTYEQYF. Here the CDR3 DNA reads TGTGCCAGCAGTTACGCAGGGGTCACCTACGAGCAGTACTTC.

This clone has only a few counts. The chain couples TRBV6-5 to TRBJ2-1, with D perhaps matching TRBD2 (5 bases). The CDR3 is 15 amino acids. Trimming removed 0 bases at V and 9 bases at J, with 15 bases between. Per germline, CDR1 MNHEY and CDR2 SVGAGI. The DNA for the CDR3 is TGTGCCAGCAGTTACTCACATAAGGGAGTTGGTGAGCAGTTCTTC. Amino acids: CASSYSHKGVGEQFF.

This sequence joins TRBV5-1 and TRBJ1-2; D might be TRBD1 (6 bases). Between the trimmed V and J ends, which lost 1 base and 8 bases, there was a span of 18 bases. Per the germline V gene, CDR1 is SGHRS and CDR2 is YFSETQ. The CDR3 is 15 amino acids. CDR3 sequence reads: CASSLPVGRGGGYTF. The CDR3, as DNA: TGCGCCAGCAGCTTGCCCGTTGGCAGGGGTGGCGGCTACACCTTC.

CDR3 DNA: TGTGCCAGCAGCGTGGGGACAGCAGGCGATGGCTACACCTTC. Its translation is CASSVGTAGDGYTF. The V gene is TRBV7-9, the J gene TRBJ1-2, with 7 positions matching TRBD1. CDR1 and CDR2 from the germline V gene are SEHNR and FQNEAQ (reference sequence). Germline trimming cut 5 bases from V and 6 bases from J; bases unmatched to any gene: 9. CDR3 length: 14 amino acids.

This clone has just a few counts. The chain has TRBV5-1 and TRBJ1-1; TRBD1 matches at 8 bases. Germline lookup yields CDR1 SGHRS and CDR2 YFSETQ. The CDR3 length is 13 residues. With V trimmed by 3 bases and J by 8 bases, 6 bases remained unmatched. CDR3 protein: CASSSGQAEEAFF. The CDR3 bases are TGCGCCAGCAGCTCGGGACAGGCGGAAGAAGCTTTCTTT.

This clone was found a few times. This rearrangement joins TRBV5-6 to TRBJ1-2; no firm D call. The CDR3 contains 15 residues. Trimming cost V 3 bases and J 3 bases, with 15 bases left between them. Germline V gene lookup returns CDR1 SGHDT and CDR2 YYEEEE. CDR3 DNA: TGTGCCAGCAGCTCACCTGAGGAGTTTGACTATGGCTACACCTTC. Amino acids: CASSSPEEFDYGYTF.

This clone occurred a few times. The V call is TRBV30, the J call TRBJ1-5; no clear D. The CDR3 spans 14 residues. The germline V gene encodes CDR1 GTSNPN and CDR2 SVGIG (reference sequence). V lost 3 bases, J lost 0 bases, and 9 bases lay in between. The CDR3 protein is CAWSGTPSNQPQHF. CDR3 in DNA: TGTGCCTGGAGCGGTACTCCTAGCAATCAGCCCCAGCATTTT.

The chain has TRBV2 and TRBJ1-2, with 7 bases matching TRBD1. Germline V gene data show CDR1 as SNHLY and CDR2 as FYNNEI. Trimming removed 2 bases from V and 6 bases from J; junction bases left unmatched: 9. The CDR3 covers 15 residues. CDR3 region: CASSEFGQGVDGYTF. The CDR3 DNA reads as TGTGCCAGCAGTGAATTTGGGCAGGGGGTGGATGGCTACACCTTC.

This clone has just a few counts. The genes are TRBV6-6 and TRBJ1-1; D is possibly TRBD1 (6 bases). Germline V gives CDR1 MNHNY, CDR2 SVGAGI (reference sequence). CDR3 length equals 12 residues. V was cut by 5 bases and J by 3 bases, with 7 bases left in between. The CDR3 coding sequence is TGTGCCAGCAGTAACAGGGACACTGAAGCTTTCTTT. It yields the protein CASSNRDTEAFF.

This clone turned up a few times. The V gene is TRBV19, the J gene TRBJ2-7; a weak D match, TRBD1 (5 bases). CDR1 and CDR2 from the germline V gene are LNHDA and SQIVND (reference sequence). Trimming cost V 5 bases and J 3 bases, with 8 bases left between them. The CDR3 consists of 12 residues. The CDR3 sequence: CASSPGYYEQYF. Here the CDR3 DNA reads TGTGCCAGTAGTCCAGGGTACTACGAGCAGTACTTC.